The text below deals with one TCR beta chain. A junction end diverges from the germline sequence, so it may reflect a read error. This sample is drawn from a study of CD4 and CD8 cells across lung adenocarcinoma regions. TCRdb re-derived calls from the PCR reads in MiXCR, one entry per CDR3 protein. Here the sample spans approximately 3,800 distinct CDR3 sequences, 64% being singletons. This CDR3 is built from 17 residues. Germline-derived CDR1 and CDR2 are MNHEY and SVGAGI. Donors had localized lung adenocarcinoma, a non-small cell lung cancer. The J gene is TRBJ2-6, the V gene TRBV6-5; the match to TRBD2 covers 10 bases. The TCR originated in a male donor with lung adenocarcinoma. The CD4 and CD8 labels of this study may be unreliable. The specimen was CD4+ T cells from the margin of a lung tumor. The CDR3 here is CASSSWGRLAGAKELFF. CDR3 coding DNA: TGTGCCAGCAGTTCCTGGGGGAGGCTAGCGGGAGCAAAGGAGCTGTTTTTC.